Below are 10 T cell receptor beta chains sequenced from a single sample in a study of cytomegalovirus exposure and HLA in healthy donors. TCRdb keeps only in-frame clones here, not all; method: immunoSEQ multiplex PCR. The repertoire has tens of thousands of clones, more than 85% of them found once; the top ten carry approximately 4%. The sample taken for sequencing was PBMCs. The receptors stem from a woman in her 30s in good health and CMV-seronegative.

V is TRBV5-1 and J is TRBJ2-3, with 10 bases that match TRBD2. V gave up 4 bases and J gave up 5 bases; unmatched junction bases: 10. The germline V gene encodes CDR1 SGHRS and CDR2 YFSETQ. CDR3 size: 16 residues. CDR3 nucleotide sequence: TGCGCCAGCAGCACCTCACTAGCGGGGCAGGGAGATACGCAGTATTTT. This gives the protein CASSTSLAGQGDTQYF.

V is TRBV5-1 and J is TRBJ2-1; 9 positions match TRBD2. The trim removed 2 bases at V and 1 base at J, leaving 1 base unmatched. CDR1 is SGHRS and CDR2 is YFSETQ in the germline V gene. The CDR3 sequence is 15 residues long. The CDR3 reads CASSFLAGSYNEQFF. The CDR3 region has the DNA TGCGCCAGCAGCTTTCTAGCGGGATCCTACAATGAGCAGTTCTTC.

This rearrangement joins TRBV25-1 to TRBJ2-1; 12 bases match TRBD2. The CDR3 sequence is 16 residues long. With V trimmed by 6 bases and J by 6 bases, 9 bases remained unmatched. Per the germline V gene, CDR1 is MGHDK and CDR2 is SYGVNS. In DNA form, the CDR3 reads TGTGCCAGCAGCCCCTCGACTAGCGGGAGAGGCAATGAGCAGTTCTTC. Its protein is CASSPSTSGRGNEQFF.

This chain connects TRBV5-1 to TRBJ2-5; TRBD2 aligns across 8 bases. CDR3 length: 15 amino acids. Germline V gives CDR1 SGHRS, CDR2 YFSETQ. V trimming: 1 base; J trimming: 4 bases; junction bases outside the gene matches: 6. In DNA, the CDR3 is TGCGCCAGCAGCTTGACTAGCGGCACGTTAGAGACCCAGTACTTC. Its protein product is CASSLTSGTLETQYF.

This clone has more than one count but fewer than ten. The chain uses TRBV14 and TRBJ1-2; unclear D gene. The CDR3 contains 13 residues. In germline, CDR1 is SGHDN, CDR2 FVKESK. Deletions cut 6 bases from V and 6 bases from J, with 14 bases between. CDR3 loop: CASSGRGLNGYTF. CDR3 DNA: TGTGCCAGCAGTGGACGGGGATTAAATGGCTACACCTTC.

The chain joins TRBV19 to TRBJ1-1; the D is unclear. Trimming removed 3 bases from V and 8 bases from J, with 16 bases in between. There are 14 residues in the CDR3. The germline gives CDR1 LNHDA, CDR2 SQIVND (reference sequence). CDR3 in DNA: TGTGCCAGTAGTATGGGTAGACAAAAATCAGAAGCTTTCTTT. Residues: CASSMGRQKSEAFF. The entire variable domain, with the rest obtained from reference TRBV19 and TRBJ1-1, is as follows: DGGITQSPKYLFRKEGQNVTLSCEQNLNHDAMYWYRQDPGQGLRLIYYSQIVNDFQKGDIAEGYSVSREKKESFPLTVTSAQKNPTAFYLCASSMGRQKSEAFFGQGTRLTVV.

V gene TRBV7-9 combines with J gene TRBJ1-5, with D tentatively TRBD1 (5 bases). The CDR3 consists of 14 residues. Germline V gene lookup returns CDR1 SEHNR and CDR2 FQNEAQ (reference sequence). Trimming took off 3 bases at V and 4 bases at J, with 10 bases between the two ends. The CDR3 region has the DNA TGTGCCAGCAGCTTTGACAGTCGTAATCAGCCCCAGCATTTT. Amino acid sequence: CASSFDSRNQPQHF.

This rearrangement joins TRBV13 to TRBJ2-1; TRBD2 is a possible D gene (5 bases). The CDR3 spans 15 residues. V lost 5 bases, J lost 0 bases, and 11 bases lay in between. Germline CDR1 reads PRHDT; CDR2 reads FYEKMQ (reference sequence). The CDR3 DNA reads as TGTGCCAGCAGCCTTAGCGAGAGCTCCTACAATGAGCAGTTCTTC. Its protein product is CASSLSESSYNEQFF.

This clone came up once. The rearrangement joins TRBV28 to TRBJ1-5; D may be TRBD1 (6 bases). Trimming took 6 bases from V and 3 from J, leaving 12 bases between them. CDR3 size: 14 residues. CDR1 and CDR2 from the germline V gene are MDHEN and SYDVKM. In nucleotides, the CDR3 is TGTGCCAGCAGACCCGGACAGATCAATCAGCCCCAGCATTTT. Its protein product is CASRPGQINQPQHF.

V usage is TRBV10-2 and J usage is TRBJ1-1; no definite D call. The CDR3 loop spans 13 amino acids. Germline CDR1 and CDR2: WSHSY and SAAADI. Trimming stripped 0 bases from V and 9 bases from J, with 11 bases between. CDR3 in amino acids: CASSESGVIQAFF. In nucleotides, the CDR3 is TGCGCCAGCAGTGAGTCCGGGGTAATACAAGCTTTCTTT.